This T cell receptor beta chain emerged from a study of technical replicates of blood from a handful of donors. Germline values: CDR1 SGHNT, CDR2 YYREEE (reference sequence). The V end lost 4 bases, the J end lost 0 bases, and 13 bases lay between the germline ends. The CDR3 length is 16 residues. Data came from immunoSEQ multiplex PCR; TCRdb stores just in-frame clones and leaves some out. In the table there are tens of thousands of clones, roughly 94% of which are singletons. This sequence originates from a human donor in good health. The genes are TRBV5-4 and TRBJ2-2; a possible D gene is TRBD2 (5 bases). The material sequenced was T cells isolated from PBMCs. CDR3 protein: CASSPHEGPNTGELFF. The CDR3 coding sequence is TGTGCCAGCAGCCCGCATGAGGGCCCGAACACCGGGGAGCTGTTTTTT.